The 13 T cell receptor beta chains listed next were all sequenced from one sample in a study of brain T cells in children with intractable seizures. Clones were sequenced by immunoSEQ multiplex PCR, and TCRdb holds only the in-frame ones, with some missing. The table records about 80,000 clones, roughly 89% of them present only once. The sample here was peripheral blood, taken at surgery. The receptors derive from a girl aged 2-10 years with Rasmussen encephalitis and intractable seizures.

The V gene is TRBV4-1, the J gene TRBJ1-5; a possible D gene is TRBD1 (6 bases). The CDR3 length is 14 residues. The germline V gene has CDR1 MGHRA and CDR2 YSYEKL. Trimming removed 2 bases at V and 4 bases at J, with 9 bases between. CDR3 amino acids: CASSQNRANQPQHF. In DNA form, the CDR3 reads TGCGCCAGCAGCCAAAACAGGGCTAATCAGCCCCAGCATTTT.

V is TRBV28 and J is TRBJ2-1; perhaps TRBD1 as D (8 bases). This CDR3 has 14 amino acids. V shed 5 bases and J shed 8 bases, with 16 bases lying between them. CDR1 MDHEN and CDR2 SYDVKM come from the germline V gene. The CDR3 is CASSLRQGRDEQFF. CDR3 DNA: TGTGCCAGCAGTCTGAGACAGGGGAGGGATGAGCAGTTCTTC.

This chain connects TRBV5-4 to TRBJ2-5; TRBD1 matches at 7 bases. V gave up 0 bases and J gave up 7 bases; unmatched junction bases: 15. The CDR3 runs 17 residues. Germline loops: CDR1 SGHNT, CDR2 YYREEE (reference sequence). CDR3 in DNA: TGTGCCAGCAGCTTGGGACATGACAGGGTGCGTGTGGGGACCCAGTACTTC. Protein: CASSLGHDRVRVGTQYF.

The V and J genes are TRBV4-2 and TRBJ1-1; TRBD1 agrees at 7 bases. This CDR3 region has 14 residues. Looked up from germline, CDR1 is LGHNA and CDR2 is YNFKEQ. V dropped 0 bases and J dropped 5; count of bases not matched to a gene: 3. The CDR3 sequence: CASSQDSTGTEAFF. The DNA of the CDR3 is TGTGCCAGCAGCCAAGATTCGACAGGGACTGAAGCTTTCTTT.

This clone has only one observation. The gene calls are TRBV7-3 and TRBJ2-3, with D tentatively TRBD1 (6 bases). The germline V gene encodes CDR1 SGHTA and CDR2 FQGTGA. This CDR3 has 14 amino acids. The germline V and J ends were trimmed by 5 bases and 4 bases, with 13 bases remaining between them. CDR3 in DNA: TGTGCCAGCAGCCTCTCCAGGGGTCCAGATACGCAGTATTTT. It specifies CASSLSRGPDTQYF. Drawing the rest from reference TRBV7-3 and TRBJ2-3, the complete variable domain is GAGVSQTPSNKVTEKGKYVELRCDPISGHTALYWYRQSLGQGPEFLIYFQGTGAADDSGLPNDRFFAVRPEGSVSTLKIQRTERGDSAVYLCASSLSRGPDTQYFGPGTRLTVL.

The V and J genes are TRBV7-9 and TRBJ2-1, with D maybe TRBD1 (5 bases). CDR3 length: 16 amino acids. The germline CDR1 and CDR2 sequences are SEHNR and FQNEAQ (reference sequence). V was cut by 4 bases and J by 3 bases, with 16 bases left in between. This chain's CDR3 is CASSYHDSKRYNEQFF. DNA of the CDR3: TGTGCCAGCAGCTACCACGACAGTAAACGCTACAATGAGCAGTTCTTC.

This clone was recorded only once. The chain employs TRBV2 and TRBJ2-1, with TRBD1 matching 8 bases. The CDR3 runs to 12 residues. V was clipped by 9 bases and J by 7 bases; unmatched bases: 5. The germline V gene has CDR1 SNHLY and CDR2 FYNNEI. The CDR3 DNA reads TGTGCCAGGGACAGGGTGGGAAATGAGCAGTTCTTC. Amino acids: CARDRVGNEQFF.

The chain employs TRBV5-4 and TRBJ1-2, with D hard to call. V was trimmed by 0 bases and J by 2 bases, leaving 14 bases between them. Germline V lookup: CDR1 SGHNT, CDR2 YYREEE (reference sequence). CDR3 length equals 16 residues. The CDR3: CASSLVRRQSNYGYTF. CDR3 DNA: TGTGCCAGCAGCTTGGTCCGGCGTCAGAGCAACTATGGCTACACCTTC.

V gene TRBV3-1 (or the pseudogene TRBV3-2) combines with J gene TRBJ2-7; TRBD2 aligns across 7 bases. The ends lost 5 bases at V and 4 bases at J; junction bases unmatched: 11. This CDR3 region has 15 residues. Germline lookup yields CDR1 LGHDT and CDR2 YNNKEL (reference sequence). The CDR3: CASSARRGGRYEQYF. The CDR3 DNA follows: TGTGCCAGCAGCGCGCGACGCGGGGGTCGGTACGAGCAGTACTTC.

As concerns this clone: This specimen includes other DNA sequences encoding the same CDR3. The chain recombines TRBV7-2 with TRBJ2-1; the match to TRBD2 covers 8 bases. The V gene's germline CDR1 is SGHTA and CDR2 FQGNSA. The CDR3 extends over 16 amino acids. J lost 4 bases, V lost 5 bases, and 10 bases had no gene match. The CDR3: CASSPGSGGRYNEQFF. As DNA, the CDR3 is TGTGCCAGCAGCCCAGGGTCGGGGGGGAGGTACAATGAGCAGTTCTTC.

V is TRBV11-2 and J is TRBJ2-7; TRBD1 might be the D (6 bases). The CDR3 is 12 amino acids. V was clipped by 5 bases and J by 3 bases, with 8 bases between them. Germline values: CDR1 SGHAT, CDR2 FQNNGV. The CDR3 sequence: CASSLDSYEQYF. CDR3 DNA sequence: TGTGCCAGCAGCCTGGACAGCTACGAGCAGTACTTC.

The chain links TRBV9 to TRBJ2-7, with 9 bases aligning to TRBD1. CDR3 length equals 15 residues. CDR1 is SGDLS, CDR2 YYNGEE, per germline. With 4 bases clipped from V and 2 bases from J, the junction kept 7 bases outside the gene matches. CDR3 protein: CASSLSGTGTYEQYF. The CDR3 DNA reads as TGTGCCAGCAGCTTGTCCGGGACAGGGACCTACGAGCAGTACTTC.

The chain links TRBV14 to TRBJ1-1; D is unclear. Trimming cost V 0 bases and J 7 bases, with 9 bases left between them. The CDR3 runs 13 residues. The germline V gene encodes CDR1 SGHDN and CDR2 FVKESK. The CDR3 bases are TGTGCCAGCAGCCAAGAGGGCAGGAATGAAGCTTTCTTT. Encoded protein: CASSQEGRNEAFF.